What follows are 31 T cell receptor beta chains derived from one specimen sequenced in a study of CD8+CD57+ T cells in acquired aplastic anemia. CD8+CD57+ cell expansion had been shown by flow cytometry in patients chosen for sequencing. CDR3 and TCR beta VDJ profiling relied on a genomic DNA template. TCRdb used MiXCR to reprocess the reads, holding one entry per CDR3 protein. The sample holds some 180,000 distinct CDR3 sequences; roughly 60% are singletons and the top ten take roughly 42%. The sequenced material came from sorted CD4+, CD8+, or CD8+CD57+ T cells (not recorded which) from PBMCs. The receptors were gathered from a human donor with aplastic anemia.

This clonotype occurred once. This chain connects TRBV15 to TRBJ1-6, with D possibly being TRBD1 (6 bases). The CDR3 is made up of 15 amino acids. V lost 3 bases and J 5 bases, leaving 11 bases between the germline ends. Germline values: CDR1 LNHNV, CDR2 YYDKDF (reference sequence). The CDR3 sequence is CATSSRGGDNSPLHF. CDR3 bases: TGTGCCACCAGCAGCAGAGGGGGGGATAATTCACCCCTCCACTTT.

The chain recombines TRBV9 with TRBJ2-3; 7 bases map to TRBD1. Trimming took 4 bases from V and 8 from J; bases not matched to a gene: 10. The CDR3 covers 14 residues. CDR1 and CDR2 from the germline V gene are SGDLS and YYNGEE. CDR3 region: CASSPRDSQSTQYF. The CDR3, as DNA: TGTGCCAGCAGCCCCCGGGACAGCCAGAGTACGCAGTATTTT. The whole variable domain, remainder taken from reference TRBV9 and TRBJ2-3, is DSGVTQTPKHLITATGQRVTLRCSPRSGDLSVYWYQQSLDQGLQFLIQYYNGEERAKGNILERFSAQQFPDLHSELNLSSLELGDSALYFCASSPRDSQSTQYFGPGTRLTVL.

Only a few counts were recorded for this clonotype. V and J are TRBV27 and TRBJ1-3; D remains ambiguous. CDR3 length: 15 residues. The germline V and J ends were trimmed by 6 bases and 0 bases, with 12 bases remaining between them. The germline CDR1 and CDR2 sequences are MNHEY and SMNVEV (reference sequence). CDR3 residues: CASSPFGLSGNTIYF. As DNA, the CDR3 is TGTGCCAGCAGCCCTTTTGGGCTCTCTGGAAACACCATATATTTT.

There are many counts of this clonotype. V is TRBV9 and J is TRBJ2-5; 8 bases fit TRBD2. CDR1 is SGDLS and CDR2 is YYNGEE in the germline V gene. Unmatched junction bases numbered 5, after V lost 0 bases and J lost 1 base. The CDR3 has 16 amino acids. CDR3 amino acids: CASSVEGSGAQETQYF. The CDR3 DNA is TGTGCCAGCAGCGTAGAGGGTAGCGGGGCCCAAGAGACCCAGTACTTC.

This clonotype was counted at least ten times. The CDR3 DNA sequence: TGTGCCAGCAGCTTAGGTACTAGCGGGGGCCCAGGGGCCCAGTACTTC. Its translation: CASSLGTSGGPGAQYF. The V and J genes are TRBV7-9 and TRBJ2-5; 11 bases line up with TRBD2. The CDR3 is 16 amino acids. After removal of 1 base from V and 9 bases from J, the junction contained 10 bases not matched to a gene. Germline V gene lookup returns CDR1 SEHNR and CDR2 FQNEAQ (reference sequence).

The chain employs TRBV5-1 and TRBJ1-1; 7 nucleotides align to TRBD1. V was clipped by 4 bases and J by 1 base; unmatched bases: 4. Germline V gene sequence: CDR1 SGHRS, CDR2 YFSETQ. The CDR3 totals 14 residues. The CDR3 DNA reads as TGCGCCAGCAGCATGGACAGGCCGAACACTGAAGCTTTCTTT. Encoded protein: CASSMDRPNTEAFF. Using reference TRBV5-1 and TRBJ1-1 for the parts outside the CDR3, the full variable domain is KAGVTQTPRYLIKTRGQQVTLSCSPISGHRSVSWYQQTPGQGLQFLFEYFSETQRNKGNFPGRFSGRQFSNSRSEMNVSTLELGDSALYLCASSMDRPNTEAFFGQGTRLTVV.

This clonotype occurred once. This sequence joins TRBV7-9 and TRBJ1-1; 10 nucleotides agree with TRBD1. This CDR3 region has 18 residues. With V trimmed by 5 bases and J by 4 bases, 16 bases remained unmatched. Per the germline V gene, CDR1 is SEHNR and CDR2 is FQNEAQ (reference sequence). The CDR3 DNA sequence: TGTGCCAGCAGCCCCCTGGCAACGACAGGGGGCATCGGCACTGAAGCTTTCTTT. Protein sequence: CASSPLATTGGIGTEAFF.

Comments on this clonotype: Because the CDR3 is missing its conserved closing phenylalanine or tryptophan, this is likely a read error. This chain links TRBV2 with TRBJ1-1; D perhaps matches TRBD1 (6 bases). Germline-derived CDR1 and CDR2 are SNHLY and FYNNEI. This CDR3 region has 13 residues. V dropped 5 bases and J dropped 1 base, with 8 bases sitting between them. CDR3 loop: CASSKQGNTEAFL. The DNA of the CDR3 is TGTGCCAGCAGTAAACAGGGGAACACTGAAGCTTTCCTT.

The chain couples TRBV24-1 to TRBJ2-1, with D unresolved. CDR3 length: 12 amino acids. V gave up 3 bases and J gave up 6 bases, with 5 bases separating them. In germline, CDR1 is KGHDR, CDR2 SFDVKD. This chain's CDR3 is CATSDLSNEQFF. In nucleotides, the CDR3 is TGTGCCACCAGTGATCTGAGCAATGAGCAGTTCTTC.

This clonotype was counted between two and nine times. The CDR3 DNA is TGTGCCAGCAGTTCCGGGACACTCTACACAGATACGCAGTATTTT. Protein sequence: CASSSGTLYTDTQYF. This chain joins TRBV6-2 or TRBV6-3 and TRBJ2-3, with a possible D match to TRBD1 (6 bases). CDR3 length: 15 residues. V shed 4 bases and J shed 2 bases, with 13 bases lying between them. From germline, CDR1 is MNHEY and CDR2 SVGEGT.

This clonotype was seen a few times. The chain is built from TRBV19 and TRBJ2-7, with 11 bases that match TRBD2. The CDR3 consists of 19 residues. From germline, CDR1 is LNHDA and CDR2 SQIVND (reference sequence). J lost 0 bases, V lost 5 bases, and 15 bases had no gene match. The CDR3 bases are TGTGCCAGTAGTCCTGGGACTAGCGGTTATCCCCTAAGCTCCTACGAGCAGTACTTC. This gives the protein CASSPGTSGYPLSSYEQYF.

The chain links TRBV25-1 to TRBJ1-4; D is ambiguous. Germline V gives CDR1 MGHDK, CDR2 SYGVNS. Trimming cost V 0 bases and J 8 bases, with 7 bases left between them. The CDR3 totals 13 residues. Here the CDR3 DNA reads TGTGCCAGCAGTGAATATCGTGAAGAAAAACTGTTTTTT. Protein sequence: CASSEYREEKLFF.

V is TRBV5-1 and J is TRBJ2-3; D possibly uses TRBD1 or TRBD2 (5 bases each). V was cut by 4 bases and J by 2 bases, with 17 bases left in between. Germline V gene sequence: CDR1 SGHRS, CDR2 YFSETQ. The CDR3 loop spans 16 amino acids. CDR3 bases: TGCGCCAGCAGCCCGGGGACCGCCCTTTACACAGATACGCAGTATTTT. Amino acid sequence: CASSPGTALYTDTQYF.

V usage is TRBV7-3 and J usage is TRBJ2-1; perhaps TRBD2 as D (6 bases). CDR3 size: 12 residues. The germline V gene encodes CDR1 SGHTA and CDR2 FQGTGA. In DNA, the CDR3 is TGTGCTAGAGATCGGAGGGATTGGGAGCAGTTCTTC. The encoded protein is CARDRRDWEQFF.

This clonotype was detected a few times. The chain is built from TRBV9 and TRBJ1-2; no clear D. CDR1 SGDLS and CDR2 YYNGEE come from the germline V gene. The CDR3 length is 12 residues. V was cut by 3 bases and J by 0 bases, with 3 bases left in between. CDR3 loop: CASSEANYGYTF. In DNA form, the CDR3 reads TGTGCCAGCAGCGAGGCTAACTATGGCTACACCTTC.

The rearrangement links TRBV4-1 to TRBJ1-5, with D maybe TRBD1 (5 bases). The CDR3 extends over 15 amino acids. Trimming removed 1 base from V and 5 bases from J, with 12 bases in between. CDR1 and CDR2 from the germline V gene are MGHRA and YSYEKL. The CDR3 loop is CASSQGEMGDQPQHF. CDR3 nucleotide sequence: TGCGCCAGCAGCCAAGGGGAAATGGGGGATCAGCCCCAGCATTTT.

This chain links TRBV2 with TRBJ2-7; maybe TRBD2 (5 bases). The CDR3 totals 12 residues. Germline CDR1 and CDR2: SNHLY and FYNNEI. The germline V and J ends were trimmed by 10 bases and 9 bases, with 19 bases remaining between them. The CDR3 region has the DNA TGTGCCACCCGCACCCAACTAGTTACGCAGTACTTC. Translated: CATRTQLVTQYF.

At least ten counts were recorded for this clonotype. The chain combines TRBV7-9 with TRBJ2-7; the match to TRBD1 covers 8 bases. This CDR3 contains 16 residues. Germline V gives CDR1 SEHNR, CDR2 FQNEAQ (reference sequence). The J segment lost 1 base and the V segment lost 6 bases, leaving 11 bases of the junction unmatched. CDR3 in DNA: TGTGCCAGCAGTTCAACAGGGGACAGGTGGTCCTACGAGCAGTACTTC. Protein: CASSSTGDRWSYEQYF.

CDR3 nucleotides: TGTGCCAGCAGCTTTGGGACTAGCGGGACCAGCACAGATACGCAGTATTTT. Translated, it gives CASSFGTSGTSTDTQYF. V gene TRBV7-6 combines with J gene TRBJ2-3, with 13 positions matching TRBD2. V lost 3 bases to trimming and J lost 0 bases; unmatched junction nucleotides: 3. The CDR3 is 17 residues long. The germline V gene encodes CDR1 SGHVS and CDR2 FNYEAQ.

In this sample, this clonotype turned up many times. The J gene is TRBJ1-6, the V gene TRBV7-9, with 9 bases fitting TRBD1. Unmatched junction bases numbered 14, after V lost 6 bases and J lost 8 bases. Germline values: CDR1 SEHNR, CDR2 FQNEAQ (reference sequence). The CDR3 has 17 residues. CDR3 DNA sequence: TGTGCCAGCAGGCCCGGGACAGGGTCCTTAAGAGATTCACCCCTCCACTTT. Translated, it gives CASRPGTGSLRDSPLHF.

This clonotype was detected ten times or more. The J gene is TRBJ2-3, the V gene TRBV2; 11 bases line up with TRBD2. Germline CDR1 and CDR2: SNHLY and FYNNEI. J was trimmed by 2 bases and V by 6 bases; bases with no gene match: 16. The CDR3 has 19 residues. The CDR3 DNA is TGTGCCAGCAGGGAAACTCACTTACTAGCGGGGGATTCCACAGATACGCAGTATTTT. Translating gives CASRETHLLAGDSTDTQYF.

Details on this clonotype: Relative to the germline gene, one junction end is altered; a read error may explain this. This chain links TRBV7-8 with TRBJ2-2; no clear D. This CDR3 comprises 12 residues. Germline CDR1 and CDR2: SGHVS and FQNEAQ. The CDR3 loop reads CAGRSATGELFF. CDR3 DNA: TGTGCCGGCAGGTCAGCCACCGGGGAGCTGTTTTTT.

This clonotype was observed many times. The V and J genes are TRBV2 and TRBJ2-2; the match to TRBD1 covers 8 bases. V lost 4 bases, J lost 7 bases, and 14 bases stayed unmatched. Germline CDR1 reads SNHLY; CDR2 reads FYNNEI. The length of the CDR3 is 17 residues. CDR3 amino acids: CASSGLRTGSYGGELFF. The DNA for the CDR3 is TGTGCCAGCAGTGGACTACGGACAGGGAGCTACGGCGGGGAGCTGTTTTTT. Variable domain in full (rest from reference TRBV2 and TRBJ2-2): EPEVTQTPSHQVTQMGQEVILRCVPISNHLYFYWYRQILGQKVEFLVSFYNNEISEKSEIFDDQFSVERPDGSNFTLKIRSTKLEDSAMYFCASSGLRTGSYGGELFFGEGSRLTVL.

This rearrangement joins TRBV19 to TRBJ2-7; D gene unclear. The CDR3 extends over 12 amino acids. Germline V gives CDR1 LNHDA, CDR2 SQIVND (reference sequence). Trimming left V 11 bases short and J 4 bases short, with 15 bases between. The chain's CDR3 is CAWSVIKYEQYF. The DNA of the CDR3 is TGTGCCTGGAGTGTTATCAAGTACGAGCAGTACTTC. The full variable domain, completed using reference TRBV19 and TRBJ2-7, is DGGITQSPKYLFRKEGQNVTLSCEQNLNHDAMYWYRQDPGQGLRLIYYSQIVNDFQKGDIAEGYSVSREKKESFPLTVTSAQKNPTAFYLCAWSVIKYEQYFGPGTRLTVT.

This clonotype was picked up many times. This chain joins TRBV9 and TRBJ2-1; D not resolved. CDR3 length equals 13 residues. The germline gives CDR1 SGDLS, CDR2 YYNGEE. V lost 3 bases and J 0 bases, leaving 4 bases between the germline ends. The CDR3 protein is CASSASSYNEQFF. CDR3 coding DNA: TGTGCCAGCAGCGCAAGCTCCTACAATGAGCAGTTCTTC.

This clonotype was found once. Here the CDR3 reads CSAGANTEAFF. DNA of the CDR3: TGCAGTGCGGGGGCGAACACTGAAGCTTTCTTT. The V gene is TRBV20-1, the J gene TRBJ1-1; possible D gene TRBD1, 6 bases. The V gene lost 6 bases and the J gene lost 1 base, with 6 bases spanning the gap. In germline, CDR1 is DFQATT, CDR2 SNEGSKA (reference sequence). The CDR3 has 11 residues.

The chain joins TRBV7-3 to TRBJ1-6, with a weak D call TRBD1 (5 bases). Germline V gene lookup returns CDR1 SGHTA and CDR2 FQGTGA. CDR3 size: 11 residues. Deletions cut 4 bases from V and 16 bases from J, with 11 bases between. This CDR3 is CASSSGGGLHF. The CDR3 DNA reads TGTGCCAGCAGCTCCGGGGGAGGGCTCCACTTT.

Comment on this clonotype: One end of the junction varies from germline; a read error may be responsible. The DNA of the CDR3 is TGTGCTAGCAGCTTGAGTTCGGCTGAAAAACTGTTTTTT. It codes for CASSLSSAEKLFF. This rearrangement joins TRBV7-7 to TRBJ1-4; D is unclear. The CDR3 contains 13 residues. CDR1 is SSHAT and CDR2 is FNYEAQ in the germline V gene (reference sequence).

This clonotype was picked up one time. The chain is built from TRBV24-1 and TRBJ2-1; D is unresolved. Germline V lookup: CDR1 KGHDR, CDR2 SFDVKD. The ends were cut back, 5 bases at V and 8 bases at J, with 12 bases in the middle. The CDR3 is 13 residues long. CDR3 coding DNA: TGTGCCACCAGTGGCGCCCCGCCCGATGAGCAGTTCTTC. Translated, it gives CATSGAPPDEQFF.

This clonotype was counted a single time. V usage is TRBV5-6 and J usage is TRBJ2-5; no firm D call. Per the germline V gene, CDR1 is SGHDT and CDR2 is YYEEEE. The CDR3 length is 14 residues. Trimming cost V 1 base and J 5 bases, with 12 bases left between them. CDR3 sequence reads: CASSLQPAWETQYF. The CDR3 region has the DNA TGTGCCAGCAGCTTGCAGCCAGCTTGGGAGACCCAGTACTTC. Supplemented by reference TRBV5-6 and TRBJ2-5, the full variable domain reads DAGVTQSPTHLIKTRGQQVTLRCSPKSGHDTVSWYQQALGQGPQFIFQYYEEEERQRGNFPDRFSGHQFPNYSSELNVNALLLGDSALYLCASSLQPAWETQYFGPGTRLLVL.

The rearrangement uses TRBV7-8 and TRBJ1-1; no clear D gene. V was shortened by 4 bases and J by 8 bases, with 11 bases between the two germline ends. CDR3 length: 12 amino acids. Germline V CDR1 and CDR2: SGHVS, FQNEAQ. The CDR3 is CASSSMTWEAFF. Here the CDR3 DNA reads TGTGCCAGCAGCTCTATGACTTGGGAAGCTTTCTTT.